Described below is a single TCR beta chain sequence and its context. Method: immunoSEQ multiplex PCR; TCRdb's copy keeps in-frame clones and lacks some. The table shows 77,000 or so clones, with around 93% occurring only once. This entry belongs to a study of T cell changes during pregnancy in multiple sclerosis. This CDR3 contains 15 residues. The V gene lost 4 bases and the J gene lost 6 bases, with 19 bases spanning the gap. Germline loops: CDR1 MGHDK, CDR2 SYGVNS. The V and J genes are TRBV25-1 and TRBJ2-7; possibly TRBD1 for D (6 bases). The starting material was peripheral blood, obtained in the second trimester of pregnancy. The sequence derives from a female donor in good health, enrolled as a control in a pregnancy study. The CDR3 here is CASSVRTATGSEQYF. The CDR3, as DNA: TGTGCCAGCAGTGTCCGGACAGCAACGGGTAGCGAGCAGTACTTC.